One and the same sample provided the 6 T cell receptor beta chains below, sequenced in a study of cytomegalovirus exposure and HLA in healthy donors. The method was immunoSEQ multiplex PCR; TCRdb's version includes in-frame clones alone and lacks a portion of them. The sample holds over 100,000 clones, nearly 90% seen once. Sequencing was done on a sample of PBMCs. The receptors originated from a young woman in good health and CMV-seronegative.

The genes are TRBV2 and TRBJ2-1; 12 nucleotides align to TRBD2. CDR1 is SNHLY and CDR2 is FYNNEI in the germline V gene. This CDR3 contains 16 residues. With 3 bases clipped from V and 7 bases from J, the junction kept 7 bases outside the gene matches. The CDR3 is CASSEPSGGVGNEQFF. CDR3 sequence (DNA): TGTGCCAGCAGTGAGCCTAGCGGGGGGGTAGGGAATGAGCAGTTCTTC.

J is TRBJ2-7 and V is TRBV19; maybe TRBD1 (5 bases). Germline-derived CDR1 and CDR2 are LNHDA and SQIVND (reference sequence). Trimming shortened V by 4 bases and J by 1 base, and 8 bases separated the two germline ends. The CDR3 spans 13 residues. CDR3 nucleotides: TGTGCCAGTAGTACTACAGGTTCCTACGAGCAGTACTTC. This gives the protein CASSTTGSYEQYF.

The chain uses TRBV9 and TRBJ2-7, with 11 nucleotides matching TRBD1. This CDR3 spans 15 amino acids. Germline trimming cut 3 bases from V and 6 bases from J; bases unmatched to any gene: 8. Looked up from germline, CDR1 is SGDLS and CDR2 is YYNGEE. In DNA form, the CDR3 reads TGTGCCAGCAGCGGCCGGACAGGGGGCGAGGGCGAGCAGTACTTC. Amino acid sequence: CASSGRTGGEGEQYF. Full variable domain (remainder filled in from reference TRBV9 and TRBJ2-7): DSGVTQTPKHLITATGQRVTLRCSPRSGDLSVYWYQQSLDQGLQFLIQYYNGEERAKGNILERFSAQQFPDLHSELNLSSLELGDSALYFCASSGRTGGEGEQYFGPGTRLTVT.

This clone was observed a few times. The chain links TRBV2 to TRBJ1-2; 9 bases are shared with TRBD1. The CDR3 spans 14 residues. V lost 2 bases and J lost 4; bases outside the gene matches: 2. Germline V lookup: CDR1 SNHLY, CDR2 FYNNEI. The DNA of the CDR3 is TGTGCCAGCAGTGAAACGACAGGGGGCTATGGCTACACCTTC. Its protein is CASSETTGGYGYTF. Together with reference TRBV2 and TRBJ1-2, the CDR3 gives the full variable domain: EPEVTQTPSHQVTQMGQEVILRCVPISNHLYFYWYRQILGQKVEFLVSFYNNEISEKSEIFDDQFSVERPDGSNFTLKIRSTKLEDSAMYFCASSETTGGYGYTFGSGTRLTVV.

Here the CDR3 reads CASRGAGDVTGELFF. In DNA, the CDR3 is TGTGCCAGCAGGGGAGCGGGGGATGTCACCGGGGAGCTGTTTTTT. This rearrangement joins TRBV2 to TRBJ2-2, with 8 bases that match TRBD2. V shed 6 bases and J 4 bases; nucleotides not matched to a gene: 7. Germline values: CDR1 SNHLY, CDR2 FYNNEI. CDR3 length equals 15 residues.

The rearrangement links TRBV6-5 to TRBJ2-7; 8 positions agree with TRBD1. Germline lookup yields CDR1 MNHEY and CDR2 SVGAGI. This CDR3 has 15 amino acids. V trimming: 3 bases; J trimming: 2 bases; junction bases outside the gene matches: 6. The CDR3 is CASSYVSGGTYEQYF. CDR3 nucleotides: TGTGCCAGCAGTTATGTGTCAGGGGGCACCTACGAGCAGTACTTC.